This T cell receptor beta chain was captured by sequencing in a study of T cells after yellow fever vaccination. Looking at the study overall: Researchers used SMART-Seq v4 Ultra Low Input to prepare fractions that had low cell numbers. Notes on the study in general: Only a small proportion of the clonotypes turned up in both the CD4 and the CD8 compartments, likely arising from convergent recombination.

TCRdb redid the calling of the 5' RACE reads with MiXCR, one entry per CDR3 protein. Found here are 200,000 to 300,000 distinct CDR3 sequences, less than 7.5% of them singletons; the top ten hold 1% to 1.2%. Concerning this clonotype: Its antigen is not identified.

The CDR3 spans 12 residues. J lost 6 bases, V lost 11 bases, and 9 bases had no gene match. From germline, CDR1 is ENHRY and CDR2 SYGVKD. The source material was CD4+ T cells sorted from PBMCs, sampled on the day of the yellow fever booster vaccination. This sequence originates from a man aged 25 to 45 who received the YFV17D yellow fever vaccine. This chain uses TRBV10-3 with TRBJ1-1; 7 bases align to TRBD1. The CDR3 DNA follows: TGTGCCTCCACAACCGGGACAGCTGAAGCTTTCTTT. It yields the protein CASTTGTAEAFF.